This TCR beta chain derives from a study of blood T cell repertoires in COVID-19. Study summary: Sources were T cells, B-cell-depleted T cells, or PBMCs; the material itself was cDNA or gDNA.

Germline CDR1 reads SGHAT; CDR2 reads FQNNGV. CDR3 length equals 13 residues. V was shortened by 1 base and J by 4 bases, with 7 bases between the two germline ends. Here immunoSEQ multiplex PCR was the method, and the copy in TCRdb shows in-frame clones only, minus some. This repertoire shows under 200,000 clones, around 85% found once; its top ten account for 9.8%. Sequenced material: peripheral blood. V usage is TRBV11-2 and J usage is TRBJ1-2, with D uncertain. This clonotype originated in an elderly woman with acute or convalescent COVID-19. Here the CDR3 reads CASSLGGSYGYTF. The CDR3, as DNA: TGTGCCAGCAGCTTAGGAGGAAGCTATGGCTACACCTTC.